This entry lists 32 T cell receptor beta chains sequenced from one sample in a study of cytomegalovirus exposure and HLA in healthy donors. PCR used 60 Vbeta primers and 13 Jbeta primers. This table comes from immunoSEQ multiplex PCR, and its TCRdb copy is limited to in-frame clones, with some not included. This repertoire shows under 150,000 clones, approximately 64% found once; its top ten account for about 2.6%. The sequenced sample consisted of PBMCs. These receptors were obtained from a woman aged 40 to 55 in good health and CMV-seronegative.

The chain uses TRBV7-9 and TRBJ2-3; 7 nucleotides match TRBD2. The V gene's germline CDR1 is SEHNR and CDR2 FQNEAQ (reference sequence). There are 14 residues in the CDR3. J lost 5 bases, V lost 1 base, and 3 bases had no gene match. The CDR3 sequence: CASSLVTGGDTQYF. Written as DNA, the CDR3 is TGTGCCAGCAGCTTAGTTACGGGAGGAGATACGCAGTATTTT.

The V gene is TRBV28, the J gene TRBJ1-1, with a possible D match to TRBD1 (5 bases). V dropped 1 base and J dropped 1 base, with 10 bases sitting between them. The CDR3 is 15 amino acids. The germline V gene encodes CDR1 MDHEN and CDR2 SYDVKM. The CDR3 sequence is CASSLLGRENTEAFF. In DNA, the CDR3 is TGTGCCAGCAGTTTATTGGGCAGGGAGAACACTGAAGCTTTCTTT. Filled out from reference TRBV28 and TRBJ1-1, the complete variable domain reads DVKVTQSSRYLVKRTGEKVFLECVQDMDHENMFWYRQDPGLGLRLIYFSYDVKMKEKGDIPEGYSVSREKKERFSLILESASTNQTSMYLCASSLLGRENTEAFFGQGTRLTVV.

The CDR3 coding sequence is TGCGCCAGCAGCCAAGAGTGGGGACAGGCGCCAACTAATGAAAAACTGTTTTTT. Amino acid sequence: CASSQEWGQAPTNEKLFF. The chain links TRBV4-1 to TRBJ1-4; TRBD1 aligns across 8 bases. Germline trimming cut 0 bases from V and 0 bases from J; bases unmatched to any gene: 6. CDR1 and CDR2 (germline): MGHRA, YSYEKL. The CDR3 sequence is 18 residues long.

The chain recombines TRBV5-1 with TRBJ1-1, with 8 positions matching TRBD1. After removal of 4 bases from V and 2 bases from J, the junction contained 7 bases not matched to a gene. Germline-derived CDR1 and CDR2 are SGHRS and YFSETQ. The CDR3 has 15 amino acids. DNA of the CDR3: TGCGCCAGCAGCCCTCCGGGACAGGCAAACACTGAAGCTTTCTTT. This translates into CASSPPGQANTEAFF.

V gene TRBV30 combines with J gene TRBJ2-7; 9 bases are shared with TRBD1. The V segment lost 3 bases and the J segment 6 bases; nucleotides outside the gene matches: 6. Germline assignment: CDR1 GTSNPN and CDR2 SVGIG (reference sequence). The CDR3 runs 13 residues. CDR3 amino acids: CAWSADRGAEQYF. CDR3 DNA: TGTGCCTGGAGCGCGGACAGGGGAGCCGAGCAGTACTTC. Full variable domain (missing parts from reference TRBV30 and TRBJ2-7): SQTIHQWPATLVQPVGSPLSLECTVEGTSNPNLYWYRQAAGRGLQLLFYSVGIGQISSEVPQNLSASRPQDRQFILSSKKLLLSDSGFYLCAWSADRGAEQYFGPGTRLTVT.

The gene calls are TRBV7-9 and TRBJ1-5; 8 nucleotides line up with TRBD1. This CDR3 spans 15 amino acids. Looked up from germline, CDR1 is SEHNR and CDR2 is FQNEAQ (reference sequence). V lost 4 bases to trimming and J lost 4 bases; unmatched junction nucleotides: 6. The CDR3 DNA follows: TGTGCCAGCAGCTCCCCCGGGACAGGTAATCAGCCCCAGCATTTT. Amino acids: CASSSPGTGNQPQHF.

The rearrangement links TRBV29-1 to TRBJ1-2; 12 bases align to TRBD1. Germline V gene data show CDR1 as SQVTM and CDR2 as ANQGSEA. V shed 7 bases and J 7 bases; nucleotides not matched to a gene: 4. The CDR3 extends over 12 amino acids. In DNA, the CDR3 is TGCAGCGCGGGACAGGGGGCGCTTGGCTACACCTTC. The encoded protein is CSAGQGALGYTF.

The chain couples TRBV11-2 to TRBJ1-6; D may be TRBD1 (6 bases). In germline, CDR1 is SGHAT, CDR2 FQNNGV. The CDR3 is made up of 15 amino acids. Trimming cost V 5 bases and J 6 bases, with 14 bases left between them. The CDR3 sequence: CASSDSGTSNSPLHF. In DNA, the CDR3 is TGTGCCAGCAGCGACTCAGGGACAAGTAATTCACCCCTCCACTTT.

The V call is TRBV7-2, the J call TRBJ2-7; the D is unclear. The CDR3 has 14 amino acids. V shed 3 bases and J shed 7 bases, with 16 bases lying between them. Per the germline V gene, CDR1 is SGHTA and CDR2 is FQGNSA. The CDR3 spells CASSLLGPYGEQYF. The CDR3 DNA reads TGTGCCAGCAGCTTGCTAGGTCCGTACGGGGAGCAGTACTTC. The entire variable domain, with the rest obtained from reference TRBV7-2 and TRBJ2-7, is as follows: GAGVSQSPSNKVTEKGKDVELRCDPISGHTALYWYRQSLGQGLEFLIYFQGNSAPDKSGLPSDRFSAERTGGSVSTLTIQRTQQEDSAVYLCASSLLGPYGEQYFGPGTRLTVT.

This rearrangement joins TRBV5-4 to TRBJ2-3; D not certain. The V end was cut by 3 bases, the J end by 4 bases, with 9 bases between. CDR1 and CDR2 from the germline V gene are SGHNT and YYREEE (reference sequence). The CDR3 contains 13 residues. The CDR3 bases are TGTGCCAGCAGCTCTGACTTTGCAGATACGCAGTATTTT. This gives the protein CASSSDFADTQYF.

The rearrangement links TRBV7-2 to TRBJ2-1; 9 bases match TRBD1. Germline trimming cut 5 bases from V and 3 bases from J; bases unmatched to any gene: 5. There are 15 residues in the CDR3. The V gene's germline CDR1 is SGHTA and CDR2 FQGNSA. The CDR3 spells CASSTGTGSYNEQFF. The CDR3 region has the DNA TGTGCCAGCAGCACCGGGACAGGGAGCTACAATGAGCAGTTCTTC.

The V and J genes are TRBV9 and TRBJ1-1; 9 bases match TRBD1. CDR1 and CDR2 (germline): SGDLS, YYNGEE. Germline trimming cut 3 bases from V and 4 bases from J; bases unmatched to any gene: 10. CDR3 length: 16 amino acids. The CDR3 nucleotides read TGTGCCAGCAGCGAGGCAACAGGGGGCCTGGGCACTGAAGCTTTCTTT. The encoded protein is CASSEATGGLGTEAFF.

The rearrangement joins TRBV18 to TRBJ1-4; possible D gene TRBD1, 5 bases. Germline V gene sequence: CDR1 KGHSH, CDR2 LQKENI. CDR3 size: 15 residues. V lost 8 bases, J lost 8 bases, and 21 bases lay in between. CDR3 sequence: CASRKEGRLGEKLFF. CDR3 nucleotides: TGTGCCAGCCGCAAGGAGGGACGGTTGGGCGAAAAACTGTTTTTT. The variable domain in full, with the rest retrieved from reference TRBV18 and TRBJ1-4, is NAGVMQNPRHLVRRRGQEARLRCSPMKGHSHVYWYRQLPEEGLKFMVYLQKENIIDESGMPKERFSAEFPKEGPSILRIQQVVRGDSAAYFCASRKEGRLGEKLFFGSGTQLSVL.

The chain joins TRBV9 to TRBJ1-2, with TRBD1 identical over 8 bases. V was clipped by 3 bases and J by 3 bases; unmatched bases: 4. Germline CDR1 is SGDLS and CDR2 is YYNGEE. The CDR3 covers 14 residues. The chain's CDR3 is CASSAQTGDYGYTF. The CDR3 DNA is TGTGCCAGCAGCGCCCAGACAGGGGACTATGGCTACACCTTC. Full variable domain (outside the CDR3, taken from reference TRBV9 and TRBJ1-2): DSGVTQTPKHLITATGQRVTLRCSPRSGDLSVYWYQQSLDQGLQFLIQYYNGEERAKGNILERFSAQQFPDLHSELNLSSLELGDSALYFCASSAQTGDYGYTFGSGTRLTVV.

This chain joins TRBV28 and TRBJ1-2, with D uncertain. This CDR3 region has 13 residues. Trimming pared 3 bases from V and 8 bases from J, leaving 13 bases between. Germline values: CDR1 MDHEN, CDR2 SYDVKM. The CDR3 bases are TGTGCCAGCAGTTTTTTAAGCAGAGGCGGCTACACCTTC. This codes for CASSFLSRGGYTF.

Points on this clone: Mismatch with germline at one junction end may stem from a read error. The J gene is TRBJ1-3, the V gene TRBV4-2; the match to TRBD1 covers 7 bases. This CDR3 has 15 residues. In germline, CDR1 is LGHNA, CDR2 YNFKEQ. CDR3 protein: CASSQGQLSGNTVYF. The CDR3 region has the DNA TGTGCCAGCAGCCAGGGACAGCTCTCTGGAAACACCGTATATTTT.

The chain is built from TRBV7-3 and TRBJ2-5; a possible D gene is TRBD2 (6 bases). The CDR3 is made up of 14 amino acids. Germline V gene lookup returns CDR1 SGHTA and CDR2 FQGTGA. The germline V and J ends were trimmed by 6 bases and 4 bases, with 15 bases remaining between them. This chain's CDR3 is CASSLGGRGETQYF. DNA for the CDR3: TGTGCCAGCAGTTTAGGAGGGCGGGGAGAGACCCAGTACTTC.

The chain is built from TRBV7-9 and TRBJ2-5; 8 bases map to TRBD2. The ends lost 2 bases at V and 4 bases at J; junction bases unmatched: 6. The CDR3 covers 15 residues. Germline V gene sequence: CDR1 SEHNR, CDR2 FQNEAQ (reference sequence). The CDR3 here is CASSLLRGGGETQYF. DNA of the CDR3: TGTGCCAGCAGCTTATTACGGGGGGGAGGAGAGACCCAGTACTTC.

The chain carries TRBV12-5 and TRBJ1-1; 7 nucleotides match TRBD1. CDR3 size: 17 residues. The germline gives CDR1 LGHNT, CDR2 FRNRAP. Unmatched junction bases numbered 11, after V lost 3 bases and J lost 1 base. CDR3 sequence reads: CASGFPNPGQANTEAFF. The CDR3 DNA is TGTGCTAGTGGTTTCCCGAACCCCGGACAGGCGAACACTGAAGCTTTCTTT.

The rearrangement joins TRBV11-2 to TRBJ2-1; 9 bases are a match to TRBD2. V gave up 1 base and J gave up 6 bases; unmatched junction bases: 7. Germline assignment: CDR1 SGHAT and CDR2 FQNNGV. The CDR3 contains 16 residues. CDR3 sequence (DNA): TGTGCCAGCAGCTTAGTAGGTAGCGGGGGCTTCAATGAGCAGTTCTTC. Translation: CASSLVGSGGFNEQFF.

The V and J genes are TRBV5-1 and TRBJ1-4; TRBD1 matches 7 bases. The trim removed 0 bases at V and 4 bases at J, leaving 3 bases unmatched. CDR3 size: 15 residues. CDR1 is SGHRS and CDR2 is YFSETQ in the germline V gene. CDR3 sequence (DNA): TGCGCCAGCAGCTTGGGACAGGGAAATAATGAAAAACTGTTTTTT. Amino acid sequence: CASSLGQGNNEKLFF. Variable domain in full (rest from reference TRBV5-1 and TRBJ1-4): KAGVTQTPRYLIKTRGQQVTLSCSPISGHRSVSWYQQTPGQGLQFLFEYFSETQRNKGNFPGRFSGRQFSNSRSEMNVSTLELGDSALYLCASSLGQGNNEKLFFGSGTQLSVL.

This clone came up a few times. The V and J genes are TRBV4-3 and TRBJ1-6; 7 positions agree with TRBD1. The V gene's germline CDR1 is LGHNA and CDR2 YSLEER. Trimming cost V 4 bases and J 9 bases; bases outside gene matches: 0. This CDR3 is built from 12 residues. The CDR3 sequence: CASSRQGSPLHF. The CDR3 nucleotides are TGCGCCAGCAGCCGACAGGGTTCACCCCTCCACTTT.

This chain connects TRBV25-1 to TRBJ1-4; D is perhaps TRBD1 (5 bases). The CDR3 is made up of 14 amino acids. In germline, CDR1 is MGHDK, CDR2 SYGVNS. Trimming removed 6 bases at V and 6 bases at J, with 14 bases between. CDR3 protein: CASSKPGGDEKLFF. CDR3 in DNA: TGTGCCAGCAGCAAACCTGGAGGGGATGAAAAACTGTTTTTT.

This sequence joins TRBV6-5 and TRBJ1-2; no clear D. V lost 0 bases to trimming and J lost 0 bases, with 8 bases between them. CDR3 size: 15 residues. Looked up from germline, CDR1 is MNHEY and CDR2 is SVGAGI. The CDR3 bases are TGTGCCAGCAGTTACTCGAGGACTGCTAACTATGGCTACACCTTC. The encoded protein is CASSYSRTANYGYTF.

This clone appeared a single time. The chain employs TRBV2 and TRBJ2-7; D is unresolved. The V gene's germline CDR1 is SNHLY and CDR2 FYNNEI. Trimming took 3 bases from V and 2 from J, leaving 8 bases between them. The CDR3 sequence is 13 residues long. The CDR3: CASSDKLPYEQYF. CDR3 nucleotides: TGTGCCAGCAGTGATAAGCTCCCCTACGAGCAGTACTTC.

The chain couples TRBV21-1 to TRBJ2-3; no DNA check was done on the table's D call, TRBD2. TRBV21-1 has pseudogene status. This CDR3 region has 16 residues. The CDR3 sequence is CASSKREAGGADTQYF. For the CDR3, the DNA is TGTGCCAGCAGCAAACGAGAAGCGGGGGGTGCAGATACGCAGTATTTT.

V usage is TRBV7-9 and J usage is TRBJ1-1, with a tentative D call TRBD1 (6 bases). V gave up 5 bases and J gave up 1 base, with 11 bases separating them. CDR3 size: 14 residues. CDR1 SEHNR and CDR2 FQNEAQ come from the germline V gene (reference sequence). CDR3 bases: TGTGCCAGCAGCCTCGGGGGGCAGAACACTGAAGCTTTCTTT. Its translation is CASSLGGQNTEAFF.

CDR3 in DNA: TGTGCCATCAGTGAGTCGGAGAACGAAAAGGACAGTTCGAGGTTCTTC. Its protein product is CAISESENEKDSSRFF. The V call is TRBV10-3, the J call TRBJ2-1; D is possibly TRBD1 (6 bases). The CDR3 has 16 residues. The germline gives CDR1 ENHRY, CDR2 SYGVKD. The V and J ends lost 0 bases and 15 bases respectively, with 24 bases between them.

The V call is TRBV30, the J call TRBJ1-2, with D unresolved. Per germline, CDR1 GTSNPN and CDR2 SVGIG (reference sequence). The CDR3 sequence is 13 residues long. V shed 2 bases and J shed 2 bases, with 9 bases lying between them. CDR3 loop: CAWSSGENYGYTF. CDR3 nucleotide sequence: TGTGCCTGGAGTTCGGGTGAGAACTATGGCTACACCTTC.

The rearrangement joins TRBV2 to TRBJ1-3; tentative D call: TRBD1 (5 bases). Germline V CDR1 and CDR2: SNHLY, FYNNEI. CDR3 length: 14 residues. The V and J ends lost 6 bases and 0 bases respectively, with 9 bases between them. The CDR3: CASRAGNSGNTIYF. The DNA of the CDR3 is TGTGCCAGCAGGGCAGGGAACTCTGGAAACACCATATATTTT.

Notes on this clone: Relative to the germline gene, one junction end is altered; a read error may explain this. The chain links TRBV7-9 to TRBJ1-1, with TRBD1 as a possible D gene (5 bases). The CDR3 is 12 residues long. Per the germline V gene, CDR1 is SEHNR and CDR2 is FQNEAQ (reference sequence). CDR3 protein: CSSSSSQGSAFF. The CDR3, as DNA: TGTTCCAGCAGCTCCAGTCAGGGTAGCGCTTTCTTT.

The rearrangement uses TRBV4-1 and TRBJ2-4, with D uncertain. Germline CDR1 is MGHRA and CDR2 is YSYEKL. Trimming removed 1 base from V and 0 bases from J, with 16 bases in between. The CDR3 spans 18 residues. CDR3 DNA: TGCGCCAGCAGCCAAGGGTTTGCCGCGCGGTTAGCCAAAAACATTCAGTACTTC. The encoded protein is CASSQGFAARLAKNIQYF.